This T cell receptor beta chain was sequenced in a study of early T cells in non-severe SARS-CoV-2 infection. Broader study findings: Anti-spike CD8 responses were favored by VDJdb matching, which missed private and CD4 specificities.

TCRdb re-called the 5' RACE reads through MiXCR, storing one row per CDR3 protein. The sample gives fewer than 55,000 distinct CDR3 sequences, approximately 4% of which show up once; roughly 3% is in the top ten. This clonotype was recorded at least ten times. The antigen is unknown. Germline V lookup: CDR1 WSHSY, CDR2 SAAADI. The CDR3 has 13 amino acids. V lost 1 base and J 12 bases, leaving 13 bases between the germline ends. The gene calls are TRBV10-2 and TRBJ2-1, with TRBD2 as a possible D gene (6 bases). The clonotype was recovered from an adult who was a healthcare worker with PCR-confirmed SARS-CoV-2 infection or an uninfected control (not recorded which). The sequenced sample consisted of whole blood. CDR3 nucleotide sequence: TGCGCCAGCAGTGAGTTCGCTGGGACTCGGCAGTTCTTC. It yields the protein CASSEFAGTRQFF.